The next 17 T cell receptor beta chains were all read from a single sample in a study of cytomegalovirus exposure and HLA in healthy donors. PCR primers comprised 60 Vbeta and 13 Jbeta primers. TCRdb keeps only in-frame clones here, not all; method: immunoSEQ multiplex PCR. Of about 100,000 clones in the sample, about 74% were seen once. Sequenced: PBMCs. All receptors come from a woman between 18 and 29 years old in good health and CMV-seropositive.

This clone was picked up one time. V is TRBV28 and J is TRBJ1-2; maybe TRBD1 (6 bases). Germline-derived CDR1 and CDR2 are MDHEN and SYDVKM. The CDR3 has 15 residues. Trimming cost V 6 bases and J 4 bases, with 18 bases left between them. The CDR3 nucleotides are TGTGCCAGCAGGATGACCGGGGGGCGCAGCTATGGCTACACCTTC. This sequence encodes CASRMTGGRSYGYTF.

The rearrangement uses TRBV6-5 and TRBJ1-5, with 9 bases that match TRBD1. Germline V lookup: CDR1 MNHEY, CDR2 SVGAGI. The CDR3 extends over 15 amino acids. Trimming at V came to 6 bases and at J to 1 base, leaving 4 bases not matched to a gene. CDR3 nucleotide sequence: TGTGCCAGCAGGGGACAGGGTATAAGCAATCAGCCCCAGCATTTT. It yields the protein CASRGQGISNQPQHF.

The chain recombines TRBV6-1 with TRBJ1-2; no clear D. Germline V lookup: CDR1 MNHNS, CDR2 SASEGT. The germline V and J ends were trimmed by 2 bases and 0 bases, with 10 bases remaining between them. The CDR3 has 15 amino acids. The CDR3 coding sequence is TGTGCCAGCAGTGAAACTATGGGAGCTAACTATGGCTACACCTTC. Protein sequence: CASSETMGANYGYTF.

The J gene is TRBJ2-1, the V gene TRBV27, with a tentative D call TRBD2 (5 bases). CDR1 MNHEY and CDR2 SMNVEV come from the germline V gene (reference sequence). V was pared by 0 bases and J by 8 bases, with 14 bases between. The CDR3 sequence is 15 residues long. DNA of the CDR3: TGTGCCAGCAGTTTATCAGGCCTAGCTGGCTATGAGCAGTTCTTC. Translating it yields CASSLSGLAGYEQFF.

This clone was recorded only once. The chain has TRBV9 and TRBJ1-1, with 8 bases fitting TRBD1. Trimming took 4 bases from V and 10 from J; bases not matched to a gene: 6. This CDR3 is built from 12 residues. Germline CDR1 reads SGDLS; CDR2 reads YYNGEE. CDR3 DNA: TGTGCCAGCAGCACAGGACAGGGTGGAGCTTTCTTT. Its protein product is CASSTGQGGAFF.

The chain is built from TRBV27 and TRBJ1-4; TRBD1 is a possible D gene (5 bases). V was clipped by 3 bases and J by 8 bases, with 19 bases between them. Germline V gene data show CDR1 as MNHEY and CDR2 as SMNVEV (reference sequence). The CDR3 extends over 16 amino acids. The CDR3 protein is CASSLESGVGREKLFF. The CDR3 coding sequence is TGTGCCAGCAGTTTGGAGTCGGGGGTTGGAAGGGAAAAACTGTTTTTT.

The CDR3: CASSLGRGNQPQHF. In nucleotides, the CDR3 is TGTGCCAGCAGCTTAGGCCGGGGCAATCAGCCCCAGCATTTT. The J gene is TRBJ1-5, the V gene TRBV7-6; D unresolved. This CDR3 has 14 residues. The germline CDR1 and CDR2 sequences are SGHVS and FNYEAQ. Trimming shortened V by 1 base and J by 2 bases, and 6 bases separated the two germline ends.

The table lists this clone with a few counts. The rearrangement links TRBV5-4 to TRBJ2-7; 7 bases fit TRBD2. The CDR3 consists of 14 residues. Germline lookup yields CDR1 SGHNT and CDR2 YYREEE (reference sequence). Trimming at V came to 2 bases and at J to 1 base, leaving 3 bases not matched to a gene. CDR3: CASSFASGSYEQYF. In nucleotides, the CDR3 is TGTGCCAGCAGCTTCGCTAGCGGTTCCTACGAGCAGTACTTC.

The V call is TRBV7-2, the J call TRBJ2-5, with 8 bases identical to TRBD1. V dropped 1 base and J dropped 4; count of bases not matched to a gene: 5. Germline CDR1 is SGHTA and CDR2 is FQGNSA. The CDR3 has 15 amino acids. CDR3 in DNA: TGTGCCAGCAGCTTAGAGGGCAGGGGGCTAGAGACCCAGTACTTC. Amino acid sequence: CASSLEGRGLETQYF. Filled out from reference TRBV7-2 and TRBJ2-5, the complete variable domain reads GAGVSQSPSNKVTEKGKDVELRCDPISGHTALYWYRQSLGQGLEFLIYFQGNSAPDKSGLPSDRFSAERTGGSVSTLTIQRTQQEDSAVYLCASSLEGRGLETQYFGPGTRLLVL.

This clone counts as medium-sized (0.01 to 0.1%). The chain has TRBV28 and TRBJ2-7; 8 bases agree with TRBD1. The CDR3 runs 13 residues. Per the germline V gene, CDR1 is MDHEN and CDR2 is SYDVKM. Losses at the gene ends were 7 bases for V and 2 bases for J; bases not matched to a gene: 4. The CDR3 here is CASKRTGTYEQYF. In DNA form, the CDR3 reads TGTGCCAGCAAGAGGACAGGGACCTACGAGCAGTACTTC.

This clone was picked up a small number of times. The chain combines TRBV29-1 with TRBJ2-1; 10 nucleotides align to TRBD2. J was trimmed by 7 bases and V by 2 bases; bases with no gene match: 5. Per the germline V gene, CDR1 is SQVTM and CDR2 is ANQGSEA. This CDR3 comprises 14 residues. DNA for the CDR3: TGCAGCGTTGAACTAGCGGGAGCTGGGAATGAGCAGTTCTTC. It yields the protein CSVELAGAGNEQFF.

This clone was picked up one time. The chain recombines TRBV5-4 with TRBJ2-7, with D possibly TRBD2 on 6 matching bases. This CDR3 is built from 14 residues. Trimming cost V 4 bases and J 4 bases, with 15 bases left between them. Germline CDR1 SGHNT, CDR2 YYREEE (reference sequence). The CDR3 DNA is TGTGCCAGCAGCGCGGGACGGGGAGTGTACGAGCAGTACTTC. Its translation is CASSAGRGVYEQYF.

The rearrangement uses TRBV29-1 and TRBJ2-2; 9 bases match TRBD1. V dropped 4 bases and J dropped 3; count of bases not matched to a gene: 6. The germline V gene has CDR1 SQVTM and CDR2 ANQGSEA. This CDR3 comprises 15 residues. Here the CDR3 DNA reads TGCAGCGTTGCACAGGGGGCTAGTTACACCGGGGAGCTGTTTTTT. Translating gives CSVAQGASYTGELFF.

The chain combines TRBV19 with TRBJ1-5; no reliable D call. This CDR3 is built from 13 residues. CDR1 is LNHDA, CDR2 SQIVND, per germline (reference sequence). Deletions cut 6 bases from V and 4 bases from J, with 10 bases between. CDR3 DNA sequence: TGTGCCAGTAGAGGAGGACTTAATCAGCCCCAGCATTTT. This sequence encodes CASRGGLNQPQHF.

The chain employs TRBV4-3 and TRBJ2-7, with 13 positions matching TRBD2. Germline trimming cut 4 bases from V and 6 bases from J; bases unmatched to any gene: 6. This CDR3 spans 15 amino acids. CDR1 and CDR2 from the germline V gene are LGHNA and YSLEER. CDR3 DNA sequence: TGCGCCAGCAGCCTAGGACTAGCGGGAGAGGGCGAGCAGTACTTC. It encodes CASSLGLAGEGEQYF.

The V call is TRBV28, the J call TRBJ1-2; maybe TRBD1 (5 bases). Between the trimmed V and J ends, which lost 9 bases and 1 base, there was a span of 9 bases. This CDR3 has 12 residues. Germline V lookup: CDR1 MDHEN, CDR2 SYDVKM. The CDR3 sequence: CASKGVNYGYTF. The CDR3 DNA is TGTGCCAGTAAAGGGGTTAACTATGGCTACACCTTC.

Regarding this clone: This sample includes further DNA sequences coding for the same CDR3. The chain recombines TRBV4-1 with TRBJ2-7; 7 bases line up with TRBD1. Trimming at V came to 4 bases and at J to 4 bases, leaving 10 bases not matched to a gene. Germline V gene sequence: CDR1 MGHRA, CDR2 YSYEKL. This CDR3 is 15 amino acids long. The CDR3 region has the DNA TGCGCCAGCAGCCGAGCAGGGGGTGAATATTACGAGCAGTACTTC. It encodes CASSRAGGEYYEQYF.